This T cell receptor (beta chain) emerged from a study of blood T cell repertoires in COVID-19. Looking at the study overall: In each case, the material was cDNA or gDNA derived from T cells, B-cell-depleted T cells, or PBMCs.

In germline, CDR1 is SQVTM, CDR2 ANQGSEA. CDR3 length: 17 amino acids. V shed 4 bases and J shed 0 bases, with 16 bases lying between them. The table lists this clone with a few counts. Per the original methods: The assay estimated nucleated cells by amplifying reference gene primers. Using immunoSEQ multiplex PCR, the repertoire was profiled, and TCRdb retains in-frame clones only, with some absent. D and trimming were read from the DNA, whereas the V and J calls and clone size are those reported in that table. There are about 350,000 clones in the sample; roughly 89% occur only once, and more than 3% lies in the top ten.

Sequencing input: peripheral blood. The chain employs TRBV29-1 and TRBJ2-6, with a weak D call TRBD1 (6 bases). This sequence originates from a woman aged 18-35 years who had recovered from COVID-19. This chain's CDR3 is CSVAGTIYSSGANVLTF. DNA of the CDR3: TGCAGCGTTGCAGGGACAATCTACAGCTCTGGGGCCAACGTCCTGACTTTC.